This T cell receptor beta chain was captured in a study of blood T cell repertoires in COVID-19. Study as a whole: Recovered participants had two consecutive negative NP/OP PCR tests, healthcare professional clearance, or symptom resolution. Sites across the United States, Italy and Spain contributed samples from acute and convalescent COVID-19.

V was clipped by 6 bases and J by 4 bases, with 15 bases between them. Germline CDR1 reads MRHNA; CDR2 reads SNTAGT. The CDR3 totals 14 residues. In the source study's methods: Amplified reference gene primers provided the basis for estimating nucleated cell counts. Method: immunoSEQ multiplex PCR; TCRdb's copy keeps in-frame clones and lacks some. V and J calls and clone size are copied from that table; D and trimming were computed from the DNA. The sample lists a few hundred thousand clones, approximately 87% occurring once. This sequence joins TRBV6-4 and TRBJ1-1; D remains unclear. The sample was PBMCs or T cells enriched from blood (not recorded which). The receptor's source is a woman between 45 and 60 years old in a cohort exposed to, infected with or recovered from COVID-19 (not recorded which). CDR3 residues: CASRTRDTLTEAFF. CDR3 coding DNA: TGTGCCAGCAGAACCCGAGACACTCTCACTGAAGCTTTCTTT.